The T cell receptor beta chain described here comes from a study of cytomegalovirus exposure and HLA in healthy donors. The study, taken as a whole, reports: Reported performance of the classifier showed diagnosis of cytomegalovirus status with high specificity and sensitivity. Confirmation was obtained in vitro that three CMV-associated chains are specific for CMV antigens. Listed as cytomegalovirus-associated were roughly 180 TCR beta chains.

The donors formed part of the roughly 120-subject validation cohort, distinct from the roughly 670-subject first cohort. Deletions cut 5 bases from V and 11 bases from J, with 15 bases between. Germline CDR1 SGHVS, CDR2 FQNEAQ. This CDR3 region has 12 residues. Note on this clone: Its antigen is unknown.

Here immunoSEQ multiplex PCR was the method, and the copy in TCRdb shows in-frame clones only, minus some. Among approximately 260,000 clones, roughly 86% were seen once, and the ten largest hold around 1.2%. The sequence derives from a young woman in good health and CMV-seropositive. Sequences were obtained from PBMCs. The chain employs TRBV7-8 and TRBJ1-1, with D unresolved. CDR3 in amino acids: CASSQRQPGAFF. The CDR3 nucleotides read TGTGCCAGCAGCCAAAGGCAACCGGGGGCTTTCTTT.